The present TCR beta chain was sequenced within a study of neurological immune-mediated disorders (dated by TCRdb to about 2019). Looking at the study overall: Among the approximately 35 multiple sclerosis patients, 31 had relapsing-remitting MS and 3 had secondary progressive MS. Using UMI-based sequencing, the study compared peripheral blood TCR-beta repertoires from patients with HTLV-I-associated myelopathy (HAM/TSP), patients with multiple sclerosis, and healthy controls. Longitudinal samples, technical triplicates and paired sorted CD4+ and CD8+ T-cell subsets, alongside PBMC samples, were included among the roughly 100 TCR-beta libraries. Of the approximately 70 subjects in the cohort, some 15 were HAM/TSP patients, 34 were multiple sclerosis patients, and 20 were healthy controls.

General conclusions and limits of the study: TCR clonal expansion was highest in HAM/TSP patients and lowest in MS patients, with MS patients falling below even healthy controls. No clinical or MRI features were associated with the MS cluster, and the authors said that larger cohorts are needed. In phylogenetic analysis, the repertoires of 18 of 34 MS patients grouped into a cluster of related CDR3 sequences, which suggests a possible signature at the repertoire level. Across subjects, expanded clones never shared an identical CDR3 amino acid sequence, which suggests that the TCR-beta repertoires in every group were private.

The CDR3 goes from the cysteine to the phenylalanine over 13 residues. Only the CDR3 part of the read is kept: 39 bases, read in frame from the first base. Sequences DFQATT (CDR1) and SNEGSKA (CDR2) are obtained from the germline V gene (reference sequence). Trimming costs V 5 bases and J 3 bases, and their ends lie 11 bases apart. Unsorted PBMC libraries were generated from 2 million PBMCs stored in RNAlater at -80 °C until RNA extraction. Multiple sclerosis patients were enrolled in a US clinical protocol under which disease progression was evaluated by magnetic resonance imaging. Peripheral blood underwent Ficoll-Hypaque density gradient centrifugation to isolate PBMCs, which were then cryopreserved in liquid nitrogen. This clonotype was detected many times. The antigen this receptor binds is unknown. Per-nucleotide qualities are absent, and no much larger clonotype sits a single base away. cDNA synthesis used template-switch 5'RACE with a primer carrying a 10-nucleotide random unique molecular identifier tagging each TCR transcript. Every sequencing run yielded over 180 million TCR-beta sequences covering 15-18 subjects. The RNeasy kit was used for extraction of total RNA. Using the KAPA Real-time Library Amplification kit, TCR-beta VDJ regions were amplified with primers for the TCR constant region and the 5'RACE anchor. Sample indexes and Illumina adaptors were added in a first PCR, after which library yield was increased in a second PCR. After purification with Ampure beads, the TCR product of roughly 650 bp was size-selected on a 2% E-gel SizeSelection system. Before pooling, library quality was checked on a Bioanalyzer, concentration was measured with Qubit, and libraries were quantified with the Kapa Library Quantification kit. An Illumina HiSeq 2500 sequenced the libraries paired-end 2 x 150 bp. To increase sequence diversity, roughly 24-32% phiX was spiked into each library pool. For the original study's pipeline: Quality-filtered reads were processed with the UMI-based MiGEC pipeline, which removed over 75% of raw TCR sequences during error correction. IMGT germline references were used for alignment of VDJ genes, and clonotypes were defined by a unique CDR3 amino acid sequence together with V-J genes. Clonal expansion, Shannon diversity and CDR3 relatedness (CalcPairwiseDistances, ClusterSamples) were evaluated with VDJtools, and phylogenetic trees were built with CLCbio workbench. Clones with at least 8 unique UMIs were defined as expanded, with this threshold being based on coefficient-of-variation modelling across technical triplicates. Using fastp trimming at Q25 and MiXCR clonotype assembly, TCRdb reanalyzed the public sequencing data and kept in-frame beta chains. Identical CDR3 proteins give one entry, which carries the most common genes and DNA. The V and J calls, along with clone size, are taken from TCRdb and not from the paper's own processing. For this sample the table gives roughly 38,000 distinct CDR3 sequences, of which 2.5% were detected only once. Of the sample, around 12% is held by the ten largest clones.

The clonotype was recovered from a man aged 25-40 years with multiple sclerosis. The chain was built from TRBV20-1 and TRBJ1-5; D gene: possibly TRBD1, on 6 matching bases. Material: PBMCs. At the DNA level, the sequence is TGCAGTGCTTACAGGGATGCCAATCAGCCCCAGCATTTT. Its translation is CSAYRDANQPQHF.